Shown below are 7 T cell receptor beta chains from a single sample sequenced in a study of cytomegalovirus exposure and HLA in healthy donors. Amplification used 60 Vbeta primers and 13 Jbeta primers. The data were produced by immunoSEQ multiplex PCR, yet TCRdb's version contains in-frame clones alone and is incomplete. The sample includes about 180,000 clones, 60% to 80% of them seen just once. Input material: PBMCs. The receptor source for this set is a man between 60 and 70 years old in good health and CMV-seronegative.

Many counts were recorded for this clone. The J gene is TRBJ2-3, the V gene TRBV6-4, with 7 bases matching TRBD1. Germline CDR1 is MRHNA and CDR2 is SNTAGT. Losses at the gene ends were 3 bases for V and 0 bases for J; bases not matched to a gene: 0. The CDR3 has 14 residues. The CDR3 region has the DNA TGTGCCAGCAGTGAAGGGGGCAGCACAGATACGCAGTATTTT. Translation gives CASSEGGSTDTQYF.

This chain links TRBV2 with TRBJ1-4; 7 nucleotides match TRBD1. The germline V gene encodes CDR1 SNHLY and CDR2 FYNNEI. The CDR3 runs to 15 residues. V was pared by 5 bases and J by 4 bases, with 7 bases of the junction left unmatched. The CDR3 sequence is CASSSWTGNNEKLFF. The CDR3, as DNA: TGTGCCAGCAGTTCCTGGACAGGAAATAATGAAAAACTGTTTTTT.

V gene TRBV7-2 combines with J gene TRBJ2-1; no reliable D call. Germline CDR1 is SGHTA and CDR2 is FQGNSA. The length of the CDR3 is 14 residues. The germline V and J ends were trimmed by 1 base and 0 bases, with 4 bases remaining between them. The CDR3 DNA follows: TGTGCCAGCAGCTTAGAGAGCTCCTACAATGAGCAGTTCTTC. It specifies CASSLESSYNEQFF.

This chain links TRBV6-1 with TRBJ1-2; D call uncertain. V shed 3 bases and J shed 7 bases, with 15 bases lying between them. The germline V gene has CDR1 MNHNS and CDR2 SASEGT. CDR3 length: 14 amino acids. DNA of the CDR3: TGTGCCAGCAGTGAGGAGCGGCATTCCCCTGGCTACACCTTC. It translates to CASSEERHSPGYTF.

The chain joins TRBV2 to TRBJ1-5; D may be TRBD1 (5 bases). Germline lookup yields CDR1 SNHLY and CDR2 FYNNEI. Trimming took off 4 bases at V and 0 bases at J, with 7 bases between the two ends. This CDR3 contains 14 residues. DNA of the CDR3: TGTGCCAGCAGTGGGACAAGTAGCAATCAGCCCCAGCATTTT. This translates into CASSGTSSNQPQHF.

This sequence joins TRBV5-1 and TRBJ2-1, with 10 bases identical to TRBD1. V lost 6 bases to trimming and J lost 7 bases; unmatched junction nucleotides: 10. The CDR3 spans 15 residues. CDR1 and CDR2 from the germline V gene are SGHRS and YFSETQ. CDR3 DNA sequence: TGCGCCAGCACGCGGGACAGGGGCGGAGGGAATGAGCAGTTCTTC. Protein sequence: CASTRDRGGGNEQFF.

V gene TRBV6-1 combines with J gene TRBJ2-5; 7 nucleotides line up with TRBD2. The CDR3 is made up of 16 amino acids. Germline V gene sequence: CDR1 MNHNS, CDR2 SASEGT. V trimming: 2 bases; J trimming: 5 bases; junction bases outside the gene matches: 11. In DNA form, the CDR3 reads TGTGCCAGCAGTGAACTTGGTAGCGGGTATCGCGAGACCCAGTACTTC. Its translation is CASSELGSGYRETQYF.